What follows describes a single TCR beta chain. This clone was detected once. Its cognate antigen has yet to be identified. No base qualities exist here, and no much larger clone lies one base off it. From the cysteine up to the phenylalanine, the CDR3 has a length of 12 residues. Solely the CDR3 DNA is kept, with 36 bases framed from the first base. From a lookup of the germline V gene (reference sequence), CDR1 and CDR2 are LGHDT and YNNKEL. V is clipped by 8 bases and J by 2 bases, and the sequence between their germline boundaries is 9 bases long. The immunoSEQ Assay, a bias-controlled multiplex PCR, was used to amplify TCRbeta CDR3 regions from genomic DNA. Concerning the study's data processing: Nucleated cell counts per sample were estimated from amplification of reference gene primers within the assay. Sequence reads were collapsed and filtered to measure the absolute abundance of every unique TCRbeta CDR3 rearrangement. For each sample, productive Simpson clonality was calculated by taking the square root of Simpson's diversity index across productive rearrangements. This immuneACCESS table, as held by TCRdb, lists in-frame sequences with V and J called but not all clones. Of the missing ones, under half trace to an unresolved V gene in checked studies; the others have no known cause. That table furnishes V, J and clone size, whereas the DNA furnished D and trimming. In all, the sample holds around 120,000 clones, and over 80% of those were seen once. The ten largest clones capture roughly 29% of the sample.

This entry belongs to a study of blood T cell repertoires in COVID-19 (dated by TCRdb to the early 2020s). For the wider study: The collaborator samples originated in the United States, Italy and Spain and spanned the acute and convalescent phases of COVID-19. Sample metadata almost always included a de-identified subject ID, COVID-19 status, age in years and sex. The prospective study material was composed of cDNA or gDNA derived from T cells, B-cell-depleted T cells, or PBMCs. A freely available public database, intended as a resource for researchers studying the immune response to SARS-CoV-2, is where the repertoires were released. Deeply sampled blood TCRbeta repertoires from subjects exposed to, actively infected with, or recovered from COVID-19 were included in the dataset. The samples were drawn from two sources: the first 160 participants of the ongoing ImmuneRACE study, and fewer than 1,500 subjects contributed by 6 global collaborators. Where HLA class I and class II types were available, the types were taken from metadata supplied by the sample provider, not from assay-based typing.

Each collaborating institution followed its own protocols to collect whole blood in K2EDTA tubes. For TCRbeta analysis, collaborator samples were shipped as frozen whole blood, as isolated PBMCs, or as DNA extracted from either sample type. The paper's findings and limits, for the study overall: The amount of clinical and demographic metadata varied by source and participant and was provided uncurated.

This receptor was obtained from a woman aged 65 to 85 with acute or convalescent COVID-19. The sequence joins TRBV3-1 (or the pseudogene TRBV3-2) to TRBJ1-2, with the D gene uncertain. Sequenced sample: peripheral blood. CDR3 loop: CASAGENYGYTF. The nucleotide sequence is TGTGCCAGCGCGGGCGAGAACTATGGCTACACCTTC.